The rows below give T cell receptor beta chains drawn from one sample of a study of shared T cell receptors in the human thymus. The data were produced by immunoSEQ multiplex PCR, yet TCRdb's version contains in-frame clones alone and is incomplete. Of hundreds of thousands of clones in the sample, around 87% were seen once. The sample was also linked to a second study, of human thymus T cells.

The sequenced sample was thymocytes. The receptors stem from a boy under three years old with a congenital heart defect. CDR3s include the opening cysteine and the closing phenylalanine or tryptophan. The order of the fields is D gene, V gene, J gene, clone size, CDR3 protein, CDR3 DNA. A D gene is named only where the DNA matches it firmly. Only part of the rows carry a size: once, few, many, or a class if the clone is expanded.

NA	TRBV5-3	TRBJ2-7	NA	CARSWSSYF	TGTGCCAGAAGCTGGAGTTCGTACTTC
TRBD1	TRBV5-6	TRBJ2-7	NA	CASSCRDRNYEQYF	TGTGCCAGCAGCTGTCGGGACAGAAACTACGAGCAGTACTTC
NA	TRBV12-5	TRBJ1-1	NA	CASGLQGMNTEAFF	TGTGCTAGTGGTCTACAGGGAATGAACACTGAAGCTTTCTTT
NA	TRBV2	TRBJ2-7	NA	CASSEAKQGSQIFSYEQYF	TGTGCCAGCAGTGAAGCAAAACAAGGGAGTCAGATCTTCTCCTACGAGCAGTACTTC
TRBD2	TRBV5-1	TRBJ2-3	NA	CASSPGTTQGTDTQYF	TGCGCCAGCAGCCCCGGGACTACCCAGGGCACAGATACGCAGTATTTT
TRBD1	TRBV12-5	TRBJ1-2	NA	CASGFTGGCYGYTF	TGTGCTAGTGGTTTTACAGGGGGCTGCTATGGCTACACCTTC
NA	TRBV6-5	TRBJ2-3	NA	CASSYSTISDTQYF	TGTGCCAGCAGTTACTCGACTATATCAGATACGCAGTATTTT
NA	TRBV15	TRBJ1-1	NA	CATSFRRGKNTEAFF	TGTGCCACCAGCTTCCGACGGGGGAAGAACACTGAAGCTTTCTTT
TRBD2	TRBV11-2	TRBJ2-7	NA	CASSGRALDEQYF	TGTGCCAGCAGCGGGAGGGCCCTGGACGAGCAGTACTTC
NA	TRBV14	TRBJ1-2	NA	CASSTPREGPHGYTF	TGTGCCAGCAGCACCCCTAGGGAGGGACCACATGGCTACACCTTC
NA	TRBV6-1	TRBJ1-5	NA	CASSERSGRGPYNQPQHF	TGTGCCAGCAGTGAAAGGAGCGGCAGGGGCCCCTACAATCAGCCCCAGCATTTT
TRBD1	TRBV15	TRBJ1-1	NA	CATSRVVRDRGTEAFF	TGTGCCACCAGCAGAGTCGTCCGGGACAGGGGGACTGAAGCTTTCTTT
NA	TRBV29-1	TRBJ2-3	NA	CSVLSSGGASTDTQYF	TGCAGCGTTTTATCTTCTGGGGGCGCGAGTACAGATACGCAGTATTTT
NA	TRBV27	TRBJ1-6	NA	CASSLTESRSPLHF	TGTGCCAGCAGTCTTACTGAATCTCGTTCACCCCTCCACTTT
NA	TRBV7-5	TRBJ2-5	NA	CVRSLGETGEETQYF	TGTGTCAGAAGCTTAGGTGAGACAGGGGAAGAGACCCAGTACTTC
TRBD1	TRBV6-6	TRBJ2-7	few	CASTWTGSYEQYF	TGTGCCAGCACCTGGACAGGGTCCTACGAGCAGTACTTC
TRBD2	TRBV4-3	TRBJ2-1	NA	CASSKVSGTRRDEQFF	TGCGCCAGCAGCAAAGTCTCCGGGACTAGGAGAGATGAGCAGTTCTTC
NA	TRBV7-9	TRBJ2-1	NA	CASSPPQGSTYNEQFF	TGTGCCAGCAGCCCCCCGCAGGGATCCACCTACAATGAGCAGTTCTTC
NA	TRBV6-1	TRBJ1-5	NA	CASSESGGGSQPQHF	TGTGCCAGCAGTGAAAGCGGGGGAGGTAGTCAGCCCCAGCATTTT
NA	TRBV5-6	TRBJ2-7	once	CASSLVTVYEQYF	TGTGCCAGCAGCTTGGTTACAGTCTACGAGCAGTACTTC
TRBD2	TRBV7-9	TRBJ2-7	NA	CASSPRDYFSYEQYF	TGTGCCAGCAGCCCCCGGGACTACTTCTCCTACGAGCAGTACTTC
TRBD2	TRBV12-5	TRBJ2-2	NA	CASGLSFTSGRVTGELFF	TGTGCTAGTGGTTTGAGCTTCACCAGCGGGAGGGTCACCGGGGAGCTGTTTTTT